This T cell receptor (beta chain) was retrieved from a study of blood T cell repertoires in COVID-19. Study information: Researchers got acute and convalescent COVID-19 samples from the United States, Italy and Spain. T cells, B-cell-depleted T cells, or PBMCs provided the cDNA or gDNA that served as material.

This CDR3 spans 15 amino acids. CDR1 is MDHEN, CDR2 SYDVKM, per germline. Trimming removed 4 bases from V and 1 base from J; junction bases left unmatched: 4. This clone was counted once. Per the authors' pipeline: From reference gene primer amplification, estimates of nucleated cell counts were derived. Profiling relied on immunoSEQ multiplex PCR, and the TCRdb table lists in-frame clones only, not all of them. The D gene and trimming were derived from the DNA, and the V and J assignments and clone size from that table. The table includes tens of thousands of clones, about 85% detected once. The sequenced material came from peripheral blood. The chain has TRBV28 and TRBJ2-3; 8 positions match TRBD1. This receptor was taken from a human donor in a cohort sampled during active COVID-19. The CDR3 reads CASSSQTGGTDTQYF. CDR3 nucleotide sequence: TGTGCCAGCAGTTCCCAGACAGGGGGCACAGATACGCAGTATTTT.